Below are 6 T cell receptor beta chains sequenced from a single sample in a study of beta chain features in type 1 diabetes. The sequenced template was cDNA made from the entire isolated RNA. The assay was immunoSEQ multiplex PCR, and TCRdb's table has in-frame clones only and misses some. The sample yields tens of thousands of clones, roughly 34% seen once. The sequenced sample was stem cell memory CD4+ T cells from blood. The receptors shown here come from a woman aged 18-30 years in good health.

The chain has TRBV7-9 and TRBJ2-2; D is perhaps TRBD1 (6 bases). The CDR3 is 15 amino acids. Trimming took off 4 bases at V and 4 bases at J, with 13 bases between the two ends. Germline CDR1 and CDR2: SEHNR and FQNEAQ (reference sequence). The DNA of the CDR3 is TGTGCCAGCAGCTGGGGAGACAGGAGCACCGGGGAGCTGTTTTTT. Protein sequence: CASSWGDRSTGELFF.

The V gene is TRBV27, the J gene TRBJ2-5; D is uncertain. The length of the CDR3 is 12 residues. Trimming removed 8 bases from V and 2 bases from J, with 9 bases in between. In germline, CDR1 is MNHEY, CDR2 SMNVEV (reference sequence). As DNA, the CDR3 is TGTGCCAGCGGGCGATTACAAGAGACCCAGTACTTC. It yields the protein CASGRLQETQYF.

This clone came up a few times. This rearrangement joins TRBV2 to TRBJ1-2; D may be TRBD1 (6 bases). Germline loops: CDR1 SNHLY, CDR2 FYNNEI. The V gene lost 6 bases and the J gene lost 6 bases, with 14 bases spanning the gap. The CDR3 spans 13 residues. Written as DNA, the CDR3 is TGTGCCAGCAGAGAAACAGGGCATGATGGCTACACCTTC. It codes for CASRETGHDGYTF. Supplemented by reference TRBV2 and TRBJ1-2, the full variable domain reads EPEVTQTPSHQVTQMGQEVILRCVPISNHLYFYWYRQILGQKVEFLVSFYNNEISEKSEIFDDQFSVERPDGSNFTLKIRSTKLEDSAMYFCASRETGHDGYTFGSGTRLTVV.

The sample holds many counts of this clone. The chain combines TRBV30 with TRBJ2-1; 7 bases map to TRBD2. V was pared by 2 bases and J by 8 bases, with 3 bases of the junction left unmatched. This CDR3 has 12 amino acids. Per germline, CDR1 GTSNPN and CDR2 SVGIG (reference sequence). This chain's CDR3 is CAWSRGEDEQFF. The CDR3 DNA sequence: TGTGCCTGGAGTCGGGGGGAGGATGAGCAGTTCTTC.

This chain joins TRBV13 and TRBJ1-6; perhaps TRBD1 as D (5 bases). There are 14 residues in the CDR3. Germline V lookup: CDR1 PRHDT, CDR2 FYEKMQ (reference sequence). The ends were cut back, 5 bases at V and 5 bases at J, with 10 bases in the middle. Here the CDR3 DNA reads TGTGCCAGCAGCCTGCAGGGTGATAATTCACCCCTCCACTTT. As protein: CASSLQGDNSPLHF. Supplemented by reference TRBV13 and TRBJ1-6, the full variable domain reads AAGVIQSPRHLIKEKRETATLKCYPIPRHDTVYWYQQGPGQDPQFLISFYEKMQSDKGSIPDRFSAQQFSDYHSELNMSSLELGDSALYFCASSLQGDNSPLHFGNGTRLTVT.

The chain is built from TRBV5-1 and TRBJ2-1; TRBD1 might be the D (6 bases). This CDR3 spans 15 amino acids. The germline V and J ends were trimmed by 1 base and 7 bases, with 15 bases remaining between them. Germline CDR1 SGHRS, CDR2 YFSETQ. DNA for the CDR3: TGCGCCAGCAGCTTGAACAGGGCAAGAGGGAATGAGCAGTTCTTC. Translation gives CASSLNRARGNEQFF.